The T cell receptor (beta chain) under discussion was sequenced for a study of blood T cells in healthy people across ages. This CDR3 has 17 amino acids. Losses at the gene ends were 3 bases for V and 13 bases for J; bases not matched to a gene: 17. Germline V CDR1 and CDR2: MGHDK, SYGVNS. Primers used in a second PCR of roughly 7 to 12 cycles were a sample-barcoded 5' primer and a J-beta primer mix. At least 3 million CDR3-containing paired-end reads were obtained per sample. MiXCR, applied by TCRdb to the 5' RACE reads, yields one record per CDR3 protein. The data contain more than 500,000 distinct CDR3 sequences, about a quarter of them singletons. This clonotype was counted a single time. The sample was also linked to a second study, of T cells of mothers and their children. That work adds: Five or six children, together with their three healthy Caucasian mothers, made up the donors. A primer called M1S, used in the second PCR, added sample barcodes and 2-4 random nucleotides. Mothers gave over 8.5 million TCR beta CDR3 reads each, and children 2.5 million to 3 million each.

What was sequenced was blood. This clonotype originated in a boy aged 2 to 10 in good health. V and J are TRBV25-1 and TRBJ1-6; TRBD1 aligns across 8 bases. The CDR3 is CASSDPGTGPSGTPLHF. In nucleotides, the CDR3 is TGTGCCAGCAGTGACCCCGGGACAGGTCCCTCGGGAACCCCCCTCCACTTT. The entire variable domain, with the rest obtained from reference TRBV25-1 and TRBJ1-6, is as follows: EADIYQTPRYLVIGTGKKITLECSQTMGHDKMYWYQQDPGMELHLIHYSYGVNSTEKGDLSSESTVSRIRTEHFPLTLESARPSHTSQYLCASSDPGTGPSGTPLHFGNGTRLTVT.